A single sample is the source of the 24 T cell receptor beta chains below, sequenced in a study of breast tumors, draining lymph nodes, adjacent tissues. Axillary draining lymph nodes of breast cancer patients supplied the node samples. A single record per CDR3 protein comes from TCRdb applying MiXCR to the multiplex PCR reads. In the table there are approximately 280,000 distinct CDR3 sequences, 30% to 35% of which are singletons. Sequenced: axillary lymph node tissue. The source is a female donor with breast cancer. Some clones in this sample may be carry-over from other donors' samples.

This clonotype was observed many times. This chain joins TRBV5-8 and TRBJ2-3, with 8 positions matching TRBD2. CDR1 and CDR2 (germline): SGHTS, YDEGEE. The CDR3 is made up of 16 amino acids. Germline trimming cut 1 base from V and 2 bases from J; bases unmatched to any gene: 6. The CDR3 loop reads CASSLRREVITDTQYF. CDR3 in DNA: TGTGCCAGCAGCTTGAGGCGGGAGGTTATCACAGATACGCAGTATTTT.

The chain carries TRBV7-3 and TRBJ1-6, with 8 bases aligning to TRBD1. CDR1 is SGHTA, CDR2 FQGTGA, per germline. Unmatched junction bases numbered 12, after V lost 5 bases and J lost 9 bases. The CDR3 totals 16 residues. The CDR3 nucleotides are TGTGCCAGCAGCGCCGAGGAGAACAGGGGGGGTTCACCCCTCCACTTT. Translating it yields CASSAEENRGGSPLHF.

On this clonotype itself: A read error is possible here, since a much larger clone lies one base away. The chain combines TRBV6-6 with TRBJ1-2; D is uncertain. The CDR3 sequence is 11 residues long. The V end lost 7 bases, the J end lost 3 bases, and 6 bases lay between the germline ends. The germline gives CDR1 MNHNY, CDR2 SVGAGI (reference sequence). The CDR3 region is CASNSHYGYTF. CDR3 DNA sequence: TGTGCCAGCAATTCACACTATGGCTACACCTTC.

As regards this clonotype: The junction does not match germline at one end; this may be a read error. V usage is TRBV7-3 and J usage is TRBJ2-2, with TRBD2 identical over 7 bases. Per the germline V gene, CDR1 is SGHTA and CDR2 is FQGTGA. This CDR3 spans 16 amino acids. The CDR3 loop reads CASRQQRGPNTGEPSF. The DNA of the CDR3 is TGTGCCAGCAGACAACAGCGGGGACCGAACACCGGGGAGCCGTCTTTT. Full variable domain (missing parts from reference TRBV7-3 and TRBJ2-2): GAGVSQTPSNKVTEKGKYVELRCDPISGHTALYWYRQSLGQGPEFLIYFQGTGAADDSGLPNDRFFAVRPEGSVSTLKIQRTERGDSAVYLCASRQQRGPNTGEPSFGEGSRLTVL.

The V call is TRBV6-5, the J call TRBJ2-4; weak D call: TRBD1 (5 bases). Germline V gene lookup returns CDR1 MNHEY and CDR2 SVGAGI. The V gene lost 5 bases and the J gene lost 10 bases, with 15 bases spanning the gap. The CDR3 has 13 residues. The CDR3 protein is CASSPHIRGIQYF. The CDR3 nucleotides read TGTGCCAGCAGTCCTCACATAAGGGGTATTCAGTACTTC.

V usage is TRBV5-8 and J usage is TRBJ2-1; 9 nucleotides match TRBD2. Germline values: CDR1 SGHTS, CDR2 YDEGEE. J lost 6 bases, V lost 4 bases, and 11 bases had no gene match. CDR3 length: 16 residues. The CDR3 nucleotides read TGTGCCAGCAGCCCTTGGGGCGGGAGGGCTTTCAATGAGCAGTTCTTC. Protein sequence: CASSPWGGRAFNEQFF.

This clonotype was detected many times. V usage is TRBV20-1 and J usage is TRBJ2-3; no definite D call. Trimming took off 3 bases at V and 4 bases at J, with 11 bases between the two ends. Germline V CDR1 and CDR2: DFQATT, SNEGSKA (reference sequence). There are 13 residues in the CDR3. The CDR3 coding sequence is TGCAGTGCTAGCCCGCGCTCGCCAGATACGCAGTATTTT. Translating it yields CSASPRSPDTQYF.

This clonotype occurred many times. The CDR3 nucleotides read TGTGCCAGCAGCCCCCCAACGGGGAATTCACCCCTCCACTTT. Residues: CASSPPTGNSPLHF. The genes are TRBV7-9 and TRBJ1-6; D is unresolved. The V and J ends lost 5 bases and 7 bases respectively, with 12 bases between them. Germline V gene lookup returns CDR1 SEHNR and CDR2 FQNEAQ (reference sequence). This CDR3 spans 14 amino acids.

The gene calls are TRBV15 and TRBJ2-3, with 14 bases fitting TRBD2. Germline trimming cut 5 bases from V and 3 bases from J; bases unmatched to any gene: 7. From germline, CDR1 is LNHNV and CDR2 YYDKDF (reference sequence). The CDR3 sequence is 17 residues long. CDR3 DNA: TGTGCCACCAGCGGGGGACTAGCGGGAGATGGGACAGATACGCAGTATTTT. It codes for CATSGGLAGDGTDTQYF.

This clonotype showed up many times. V and J are TRBV5-5 and TRBJ2-5; 12 positions match TRBD2. The trim removed 3 bases at V and 2 bases at J, leaving 8 bases unmatched. CDR1 SGHKS and CDR2 YYEKEE come from the germline V gene (reference sequence). The CDR3 is 17 residues long. The CDR3 spells CASSSGLAGLWQETQYF. CDR3 sequence (DNA): TGTGCCAGCAGCTCAGGACTAGCGGGATTGTGGCAAGAGACCCAGTACTTC.

V gene TRBV24-1 combines with J gene TRBJ2-1, with a weak D call TRBD1 (6 bases). The germline V and J ends were trimmed by 10 bases and 12 bases, with 18 bases remaining between them. The germline CDR1 and CDR2 sequences are KGHDR and SFDVKD. The CDR3 runs 12 residues. CDR3 loop: CATRTAYDGQFF. CDR3 in DNA: TGTGCCACTCGGACAGCCTACGATGGGCAGTTCTTC.

This clonotype was observed many times. V usage is TRBV7-6 and J usage is TRBJ2-3; D unresolved. The V end was cut by 5 bases, the J end by 4 bases, with 4 bases between. CDR3 length: 11 amino acids. Germline V lookup: CDR1 SGHVS, CDR2 FNYEAQ. The CDR3 loop is CASSHADTQYF. The DNA of the CDR3 is TGTGCCAGCAGCCACGCAGATACGCAGTATTTT.

This clonotype was recorded many times. This rearrangement joins TRBV2 to TRBJ2-7; 9 positions agree with TRBD1. With 6 bases clipped from V and 1 base from J, the junction kept 7 bases outside the gene matches. Germline values: CDR1 SNHLY, CDR2 FYNNEI. The length of the CDR3 is 15 residues. The CDR3 DNA follows: TGTGCCAGCAGGAAACAGGGGGCAAGTTCCTACGAGCAGTACTTC. It specifies CASRKQGASSYEQYF.

This clonotype was recorded at least ten times. This chain joins TRBV5-6 and TRBJ1-3, with a tentative D call TRBD1 (5 bases). CDR3 length: 15 amino acids. Germline V lookup: CDR1 SGHDT, CDR2 YYEEEE. The V end lost 6 bases, the J end lost 3 bases, and 16 bases lay between the germline ends. The CDR3: CASIGTDENGNTIYF. The CDR3 DNA sequence: TGTGCCAGCATCGGGACGGATGAGAATGGAAACACCATATATTTT. Full variable domain (rest looked up from reference TRBV5-6 and TRBJ1-3): DAGVTQSPTHLIKTRGQQVTLRCSPKSGHDTVSWYQQALGQGPQFIFQYYEEEERQRGNFPDRFSGHQFPNYSSELNVNALLLGDSALYLCASIGTDENGNTIYFGEGSWLTVV.

In this sample, this clonotype turned up a few times. This could be a read error, since a much larger clone is one nucleotide away. The chain carries TRBV7-2 and TRBJ2-3; a possible D gene is TRBD1 (5 bases). The CDR3 is made up of 16 amino acids. Germline V gives CDR1 SGHTA, CDR2 FQGNSA. The CDR3, as DNA: TGTGCCAGCAGCTTAGTGCGACAGCTGAGCACAGATACGCGGTATTTT. Translating it yields CASSLVRQLSTDTRYF.

The CDR3 is CASSLTSLGGNYEQYF. The CDR3 DNA is TGTGCCAGCTCACTAACCTCGTTGGGCGGGAACTACGAGCAGTACTTC. The chain uses TRBV18 and TRBJ2-7; D possibly corresponds to TRBD2 (6 bases). V was cut by 4 bases and J by 3 bases, with 19 bases left in between. The germline V gene has CDR1 KGHSH and CDR2 LQKENI. The CDR3 loop spans 16 amino acids.

The sample holds many counts of this clonotype. The rearrangement links TRBV12-3 or TRBV12-4 to TRBJ2-7; TRBD2 matches 14 bases. The CDR3 sequence is 17 residues long. Trimming removed 6 bases from V and 3 bases from J; junction bases left unmatched: 10. CDR3 bases: TGTGCCAGCAGCGCCGGGACTAGCGGGAGTTGGTTCTACGAGCAGTACTTC. It encodes CASSAGTSGSWFYEQYF.

The chain couples TRBV30 to TRBJ1-6, with 7 nucleotides matching TRBD1. The CDR3 length is 15 residues. Germline lookup yields CDR1 GTSNPN and CDR2 SVGIG (reference sequence). The junction had 12 bases not matched to a gene; V was cut back by 3 bases and J by 10 bases. The CDR3 is CAWSFPGTEMSPLHF. The CDR3 nucleotides are TGTGCCTGGAGCTTCCCCGGGACAGAGATGTCACCCCTCCACTTT. The variable domain in full, with the rest retrieved from reference TRBV30 and TRBJ1-6, is SQTIHQWPATLVQPVGSPLSLECTVEGTSNPNLYWYRQAAGRGLQLLFYSVGIGQISSEVPQNLSASRPQDRQFILSSKKLLLSDSGFYLCAWSFPGTEMSPLHFGNGTRLTVT.

Ten or more counts support this clonotype. The junction shows a germline mismatch at one end, possibly a read error. The V gene is TRBV4-2, the J gene TRBJ2-1; 7 bases map to TRBD2. The CDR3 loop spans 14 amino acids. Looked up from germline, CDR1 is LGHNA and CDR2 is YNFKEQ. The DNA of the CDR3 is TGTGCCAGCAGACAAGGAGGCAGGGAGGGTGAGCAGTTCTTC. Amino acids: CASRQGGREGEQFF.

About this clonotype: A much larger clonotype is one base distant, so this may be a read error. For the CDR3, the DNA is TGTGCCAGCAGCGTAGGAGGGGCGAGCATTCAGTACTTC. Translated, it gives CASSVGGASIQYF. The chain carries TRBV9 and TRBJ2-4; the D gene could be TRBD1 or TRBD2 (5 bases each). Deletions cut 0 bases from V and 9 bases from J, with 10 bases between. The CDR3 has 13 amino acids. Germline V gene sequence: CDR1 SGDLS, CDR2 YYNGEE.

This clonotype showed up many times. The chain combines TRBV11-2 with TRBJ1-5; 10 bases align to TRBD1. The CDR3 length is 17 residues. V lost 4 bases and J lost 7; bases outside the gene matches: 13. Germline CDR1 reads SGHAT; CDR2 reads FQNNGV. In nucleotides, the CDR3 is TGTGCCAGCAGCTCTTCGGGGACAGGGGTGATGGCCCAGCCCCAGCATTTT. It encodes CASSSSGTGVMAQPQHF.

This clonotype came up many times. The chain combines TRBV20-1 with TRBJ2-5; 10 bases agree with TRBD2. Trimming cost V 5 bases and J 7 bases; bases outside gene matches: 7. CDR3 length: 13 amino acids. Germline V CDR1 and CDR2: DFQATT, SNEGSKA (reference sequence). CDR3: CSAGLAVSRTQYF. The DNA for the CDR3 is TGCAGTGCTGGACTAGCGGTCTCGAGGACCCAGTACTTC.

This clonotype was detected ten times or more. V usage is TRBV11-2 and J usage is TRBJ2-6; 10 nucleotides match TRBD1. The junction had 6 bases not matched to a gene; V was cut back by 3 bases and J by 1 base. The germline V gene encodes CDR1 SGHAT and CDR2 FQNNGV. The CDR3 covers 18 residues. The CDR3 here is CASSLRTGGLSGANVLTF. The CDR3 nucleotides read TGTGCCAGCAGCTTGCGGACAGGGGGATTATCTGGGGCCAACGTCCTGACTTTC.

V and J are TRBV2 and TRBJ2-7; the match to TRBD1 covers 7 bases. The CDR3 has 13 residues. Per the germline V gene, CDR1 is SNHLY and CDR2 is FYNNEI. V shed 6 bases, J shed 6 bases, and the junction held 8 bases outside the gene matches. CDR3 in DNA: TGTGCCAGCAGGGACAGGACGAGCGCCGAGCAGTACTTC. Encoded protein: CASRDRTSAEQYF. Together with reference TRBV2 and TRBJ2-7, the CDR3 gives the full variable domain: EPEVTQTPSHQVTQMGQEVILRCVPISNHLYFYWYRQILGQKVEFLVSFYNNEISEKSEIFDDQFSVERPDGSNFTLKIRSTKLEDSAMYFCASRDRTSAEQYFGPGTRLTVT.